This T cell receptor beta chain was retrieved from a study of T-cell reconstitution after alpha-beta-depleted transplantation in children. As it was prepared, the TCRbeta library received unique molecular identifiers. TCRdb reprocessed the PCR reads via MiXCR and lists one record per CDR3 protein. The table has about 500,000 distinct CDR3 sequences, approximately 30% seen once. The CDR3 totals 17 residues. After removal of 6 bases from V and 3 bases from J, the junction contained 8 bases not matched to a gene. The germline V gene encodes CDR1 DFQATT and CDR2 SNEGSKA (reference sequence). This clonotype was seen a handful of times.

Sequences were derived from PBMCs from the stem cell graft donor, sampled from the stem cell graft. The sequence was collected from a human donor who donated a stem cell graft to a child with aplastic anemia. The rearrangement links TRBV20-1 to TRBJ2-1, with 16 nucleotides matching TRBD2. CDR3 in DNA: TGCAGTGCCACGGGACTAGCGGGAGGGGGCTTCTACAATGAGCAGTTCTTC. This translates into CSATGLAGGGFYNEQFF.